This T cell receptor (beta chain) was profiled in a study of blood T cell repertoires in COVID-19. Study-wide context: The study drew acute and convalescent COVID-19 samples from the United States, Italy and Spain. T cells, B-cell-depleted T cells, or PBMCs provided the cDNA or gDNA that served as material.

Per the study methods: Estimation of nucleated cell counts was performed using reference gene primer amplification. Sequencing used immunoSEQ multiplex PCR; TCRdb keeps in-frame clones, though not all of them. V, J and clone size reflect that table, while D and trimming were determined from the DNA. The sample contains approximately 59,000 clones, 81% of which appear only once. Per the germline V gene, CDR1 is SGHKS and CDR2 is YYEKEE (reference sequence). This CDR3 is 13 amino acids long. V was trimmed by 3 bases and J by 1 base, leaving 7 bases between them. The J gene is TRBJ1-1, the V gene TRBV5-5; D unresolved. What was sequenced was peripheral blood. The TCR was taken from a man aged 80 or over with acute or convalescent COVID-19. The CDR3 bases are TGTGCCAGCAGCTATGACACGAACACTGAAGCTTTCTTT. The encoded protein is CASSYDTNTEAFF.